The next 8 T cell receptor beta chains were all read from a single sample in a study of shared clonotypes between healthy human individuals. Using immunoSEQ multiplex PCR, the repertoire was profiled, and TCRdb retains in-frame clones only, with some absent. This sample has 700,000 to 950,000 clones, with 90% to 97% found just once. Naive CD8 cells, CD45RO-negative and positively selected for CCR7, excluded terminally differentiated effector memory CD45RA+ cells. Material for sequencing was naive CD8+ T cells sorted from blood. The origin of the receptors is a man aged 30 to 45 in good health.

J is TRBJ2-5 and V is TRBV27, with 7 bases aligning to TRBD1. Looked up from germline, CDR1 is MNHEY and CDR2 is SMNVEV (reference sequence). Trimming at V came to 6 bases and at J to 4 bases, leaving 8 bases not matched to a gene. The CDR3 is 14 amino acids. As DNA, the CDR3 is TGTGCCAGCAGCAGACAGGGCCGTGGAGAGACCCAGTACTTC. Its protein product is CASSRQGRGETQYF.

About this clone itself: This CDR3 is also generated by other DNA sequences in the sample. The chain recombines TRBV5-1 with TRBJ2-1, with D maybe TRBD2 (5 bases). Trimming pared 1 base from V and 0 bases from J, leaving 11 bases between. The CDR3 consists of 16 residues. The germline gives CDR1 SGHRS, CDR2 YFSETQ. Written as DNA, the CDR3 is TGCGCCAGCAGCTTGACGAGCGGCAGCTCCTACAATGAGCAGTTCTTC. This sequence encodes CASSLTSGSSYNEQFF.

This chain links TRBV7-9 with TRBJ2-5; TRBD2 matches at 7 bases. J lost 0 bases, V lost 5 bases, and 9 bases had no gene match. Germline lookup yields CDR1 SEHNR and CDR2 FQNEAQ (reference sequence). The CDR3 has 16 amino acids. This CDR3 reads CASSAAGVGHQETQYF. As DNA, the CDR3 is TGTGCCAGCAGCGCCGCGGGAGTGGGGCACCAAGAGACCCAGTACTTC.

This chain joins TRBV2 and TRBJ1-2; D ambiguous. The CDR3 runs 14 residues. V dropped 2 bases and J dropped 4 bases, with 11 bases sitting between them. Per the germline V gene, CDR1 is SNHLY and CDR2 is FYNNEI. The CDR3 nucleotides read TGTGCCAGCAGTGAATCGCCCAGACTCTATGGCTACACCTTC. The encoded protein is CASSESPRLYGYTF.

This chain uses TRBV11-2 with TRBJ1-1; 8 bases fit TRBD1. Germline CDR1 SGHAT, CDR2 FQNNGV. V dropped 4 bases and J dropped 0; count of bases not matched to a gene: 4. CDR3 length: 15 amino acids. This CDR3 reads CASSSRGLVNTEAFF. The CDR3 nucleotides are TGTGCCAGCAGCTCCAGGGGGCTAGTGAACACTGAAGCTTTCTTT.

This clone was detected once. The chain is built from TRBV5-1 and TRBJ1-1; D is undetermined. The CDR3 consists of 13 residues. V gave up 4 bases and J gave up 1 base, with 8 bases separating them. From germline, CDR1 is SGHRS and CDR2 YFSETQ. In nucleotides, the CDR3 is TGCGCCAGCAGCCCCTCTGAGAACACTGAAGCTTTCTTT. Its translation: CASSPSENTEAFF.

This clone was found once. The chain links TRBV5-1 to TRBJ2-7, with 8 bases identical to TRBD2. Trimming cost V 5 bases and J 2 bases; bases outside gene matches: 6. The germline V gene encodes CDR1 SGHRS and CDR2 YFSETQ. The CDR3 length is 14 residues. DNA for the CDR3: TGCGCCAGCAGTTATAGCGGGGTAACCTACGAGCAGTACTTC. As protein: CASSYSGVTYEQYF.

The chain links TRBV15 to TRBJ2-7; 7 nucleotides agree with TRBD1. CDR1 and CDR2 (germline): LNHNV, YYDKDF (reference sequence). The CDR3 spans 15 residues. The junction had 7 bases not matched to a gene; V was cut back by 0 bases and J by 5 bases. The DNA of the CDR3 is TGTGCCACCAGCAGAGAGGGCAGGGGGTTGGACGAGCAGTACTTC. Its translation: CATSREGRGLDEQYF.